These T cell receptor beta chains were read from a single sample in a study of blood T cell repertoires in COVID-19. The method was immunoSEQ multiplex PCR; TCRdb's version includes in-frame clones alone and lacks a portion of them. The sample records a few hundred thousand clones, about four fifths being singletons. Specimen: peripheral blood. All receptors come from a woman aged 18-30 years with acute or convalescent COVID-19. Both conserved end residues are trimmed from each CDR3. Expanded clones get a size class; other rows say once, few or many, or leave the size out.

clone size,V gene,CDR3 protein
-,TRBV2,ASRGLAGANNEQF
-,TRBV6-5,ASKQGAAGTEAF
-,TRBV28,AWGVGGGYEQY
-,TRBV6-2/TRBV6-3,ASSEPQGPYNSPLH
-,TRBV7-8,ASSPVGGTNEKLF
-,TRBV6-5,ASSYSRGFTDTQY
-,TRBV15,ATSFPILAGLDEQF
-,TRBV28,ASSSGQDTEAF
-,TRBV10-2,ASREQAPNTEAF
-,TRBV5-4,ASSLGAGGPYEQY
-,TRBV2,ASSLGWGQVPEAF
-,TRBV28,ASRYRDTEAF
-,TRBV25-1,ASEDFLREQGCPYEQY
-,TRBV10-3,AISGGGTQY
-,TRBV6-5,ASSYSPSGSRETQY
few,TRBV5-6,ASRPGLAGVRDTQY
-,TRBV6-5,ASSYQTLNTEAF
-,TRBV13,ASSKQGWEDEQY
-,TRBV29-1,SVERTGWPRNTEAF
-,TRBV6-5,ASSLFTGQETQY
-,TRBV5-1,ASSSGQISGNTIY
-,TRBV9,ASSSSGTANSPLH
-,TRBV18,ASSPGGGDSTEQY
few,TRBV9,ASSVGDLGQGSYEQY
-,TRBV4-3,ASSQGTSGIDEQY
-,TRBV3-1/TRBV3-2,ASSHRGGDGELF
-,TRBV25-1,ASSDGQGRSPLH
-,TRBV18,ASSPDGELAGGVTDTQY
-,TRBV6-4,ASSFTSVSYNEQF
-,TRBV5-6,ASSYSSRAGELF
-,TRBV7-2,ASSWGQGEAYEQY
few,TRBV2,AGRTSGRAGHTDTQY
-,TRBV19,ASTGEESTEAF
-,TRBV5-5,ASSSVSGANVLT
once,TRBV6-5,ASSNARTGGGGYT
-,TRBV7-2,ASSLAVSLRDQPQH
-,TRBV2,ASRPPRQGQFNEQF
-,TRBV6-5,ASHPLPYRETQY
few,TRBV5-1,ASSRERNYEQY
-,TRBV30,AWRGQTNLNTEAF
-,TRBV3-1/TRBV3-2,ASSQAWEAYEQY
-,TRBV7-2,ASSLQGGTGYNEQF
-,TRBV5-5,ASSLEAANTEAF
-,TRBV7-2,ASSPSGKWDEQY
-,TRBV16,ASSQSRRGAYGYT
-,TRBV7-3,ASSRVASGQETQY
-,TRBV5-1,ASSLAGGSSYEQY
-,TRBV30,AWRRDFADTDTQY
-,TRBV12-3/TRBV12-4,ANGLAGANEQF
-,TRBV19,ASSYGQFNLNEKLF
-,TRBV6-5,ASSTGRGSPLH
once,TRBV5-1,ASSLVGDEQF
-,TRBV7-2,ASSLTGFWREGHKTTQY
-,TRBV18,ASSPGAGSTDTQY
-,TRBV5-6,ASSLAGLGYNEQF
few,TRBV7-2,ASSYTGGQNLEAF
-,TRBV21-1,ASRGPTGTIPYEQY
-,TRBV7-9,ASSPDPGLANTGELF
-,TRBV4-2,ASSFTGGWNGYT